The clone carrying this TCR beta chain was picked up a small number of times. The antigen is undetermined. Libraries were made from TCR beta cDNA, and they carried unique molecular identifiers. Each CDR3 protein gets one entry after TCRdb re-called the PCR reads with MiXCR. Seen here are roughly 800,000 distinct CDR3 sequences, 46% observed once, and the top ten hold approximately 4.4%. The entry originates in a study of post-analysis software for immune sequencing data. The CDR3 runs to 14 residues. V shed 3 bases and J shed 1 base, with 9 bases lying between them. Study-level findings and limits: When patients were compared with controls, four or five TRBV segments were more frequent, TRBV5-6, TRBV5-1 and TRBV20-1 among them.

The chain joins TRBV12-3 or TRBV12-4 to TRBJ1-1; weak D call: TRBD1 (5 bases). The TCR sequence derives from a girl aged 10-17 years with multiple sclerosis. The sequenced sample was blood. CDR3 in amino acids: CASSFSQGNTEAFF. The CDR3 bases are TGTGCCAGCAGTTTTTCCCAGGGGAACACTGAAGCTTTCTTT.